One T cell receptor (beta chain) is described in this entry. Membership in each cohort depended on participant-reported clinical history. This record comes from a study of blood T cell repertoires in COVID-19. Germline V gene sequence: CDR1 SGHTA, CDR2 FQGNSA. The CDR3 has 16 residues. J was trimmed by 7 bases and V by 5 bases; bases with no gene match: 9. Sequenced by immunoSEQ multiplex PCR; TCRdb stores in-frame clones only, minus some. The data contain 250,000 or so clones, 75% to 90% of them singletons. This chain joins TRBV7-2 and TRBJ2-3; TRBD2 aligns across 13 bases. Sequencing was done on a sample of PBMCs or T cells enriched from blood (not recorded which). The sequence derives from a man aged 45 to 65 who had been exposed to COVID-19. The CDR3 loop reads CASSTRTSGGAYTQYF. The CDR3 bases are TGTGCCAGCAGCACAAGGACTAGCGGGGGCGCATATACGCAGTATTTT.